Sequencing of this TCR beta chain was carried out in a study of patients and donors after allogeneic stem cell transplantation. MiXCR, run by TCRdb on the RT-PCR reads, gives a single entry per CDR3 protein. The sample carries approximately 430,000 distinct CDR3 sequences, approximately 16% recorded once. Sequencing was done on a sample of blood, either unsorted or a sorted T cell fraction (not recorded which). This clonotype originated in a human donor who was either an allogeneic HSCT recipient or a stem cell or donor lymphocyte infusion donor (not recorded which). It is not recorded whose cells these are; they may come from a transplant donor.

CDR3 residues: CASSLDYLASRQFF. CDR3 sequence (DNA): TGTGCCAGCAGTCTCGACTACCTAGCGTCCAGGCAGTTCTTC. V gene TRBV28 combines with J gene TRBJ2-1; D perhaps matches TRBD2 (6 bases). Germline CDR1 reads MDHEN; CDR2 reads SYDVKM. The CDR3 has 14 residues. The V end was cut by 5 bases, the J end by 12 bases, with 20 bases between.